The rows below give T cell receptor beta chains drawn from one sample of a study of OX40 agonist ivuxolimab in advanced cancers. The method was immunoSEQ multiplex PCR; TCRdb's version includes in-frame clones alone and lacks a portion of them. The data show under 85,000 clones, roughly 85% seen once. Sample: CD4+ or CD8+ T cells sorted from blood, taken in a trial of the OX40 agonist ivuxolimab. These TCRs come from an adult with an advanced solid tumor such as melanoma, head and neck, liver or kidney cancer. CDR3s include the opening cysteine and the closing phenylalanine or tryptophan. A D gene is named only where the DNA matches it firmly. Clone size is stated in some rows and not others, as once, few, many or a class when expanded.

J gene	clone size	V gene	D gene	CDR3 protein	CDR3 DNA
TRBJ2-2	few	TRBV4-3	TRBD1	CASSQALQGAGELFF	TGCGCCAGCAGCCAAGCCCTACAGGGGGCCGGGGAGCTGTTTTTT
TRBJ1-5	once	TRBV7-2	-	CASSSSANRNQPQHF	TGTGCCAGCAGTTCTTCCGCCAATCGCAATCAGCCCCAGCATTTT
TRBJ1-2	-	TRBV11-2	-	CASSLLERSYTF	TGTGCCAGCAGCTTGCTAGAAAGGAGCTACACCTTC
TRBJ2-6	-	TRBV6-1	TRBD1	CASSDRAGANVLTF	TGTGCCAGCAGCGACAGGGCTGGGGCCAACGTCCTGACTTTC
TRBJ1-5	once	TRBV5-1	-	CASSLNGGSNQPQHF	TGCGCCAGCAGCTTGAATGGGGGGAGCAATCAGCCCCAGCATTTT
TRBJ1-2	-	TRBV30	-	CAWSGVWGYTF	TGTGCCTGGAGTGGGGTTTGGGGCTACACCTTC
TRBJ1-4	-	TRBV2	-	CASSRVGEKLFF	TGTGCCAGCAGCAGGGTTGGGGAAAAACTGTTTTTT
TRBJ1-5	-	TRBV7-9	-	CASSLGGDQPQHF	TGTGCCAGCAGCTTAGGGGGGGATCAGCCCCAGCATTTT
TRBJ2-5	-	TRBV27	TRBD1	CASSLRTGEETQYF	TGTGCCAGCAGTTTAAGGACAGGGGAAGAGACCCAGTACTTC
TRBJ2-3	-	TRBV9	-	CASSGTGTPPDTQYF	TGTGCCAGCAGCGGAACCGGGACCCCGCCGGATACGCAGTATTTT
TRBJ2-5	-	TRBV9	-	CASTPGDQETQYF	TGTGCCAGCACACCAGGTGACCAAGAGACCCAGTACTTC
TRBJ1-3	-	TRBV7-2	TRBD1	CASSLETGRGNTIYF	TGTGCCAGCAGCTTAGAGACAGGGAGGGGAAACACCATATATTTT
TRBJ2-1	-	TRBV7-2	TRBD2	CASSSGTSSYNEQFF	TGTGCCAGCAGCTCCGGGACTAGCAGTTACAATGAGCAGTTCTTC
TRBJ2-4	-	TRBV19	TRBD1	CASGDRGLGNIQYF	TGTGCCAGCGGGGACAGGGGGCTTGGAAACATTCAGTACTTC
TRBJ2-7	-	TRBV6-6	-	CASRGTESYEQYF	TGTGCCAGCAGAGGGACGGAATCCTACGAGCAGTACTTC
TRBJ1-2	-	TRBV10-3	-	CAISLNYGYTF	TGTGCCATCAGTTTGAACTATGGCTACACCTTC
TRBJ1-4	-	TRBV6-5	TRBD1	CASRTDRGRHEKLFF	TGTGCCAGCAGAACAGACAGGGGGCGGCATGAAAAACTGTTTTTT
TRBJ2-7	-	TRBV20-1	-	CSARVNYEQYF	TGCAGTGCTAGAGTTAACTACGAGCAGTACTTC
TRBJ1-2	once	TRBV7-8	-	CASAPFFGKDDYGYTF	TGTGCCAGCGCCCCTTTTTTCGGGAAGGACGACTATGGCTACACCTTC
TRBJ2-5	-	TRBV7-2	TRBD1	CASSQGTGGETQYF	TGTGCCAGCAGCCAGGGGACAGGAGGGGAGACCCAGTACTTC
TRBJ2-3	-	TRBV14	TRBD1	CASSQGTGLDTQYF	TGTGCCAGCAGCCAAGGGACAGGACTGGATACGCAGTATTTT
TRBJ1-4	-	TRBV9	-	CASSVAGGQREKLFF	TGTGCCAGCAGCGTAGCGGGTGGGCAGCGGGAAAAACTGTTTTTT
TRBJ1-2	-	TRBV9	TRBD1	CASSVGQGAYGYTF	TGTGCCAGCAGCGTGGGACAGGGGGCTTATGGCTACACCTTC
TRBJ1-2	-	TRBV11-1	-	CASSHPRGQVYGYTF	TGTGCCAGCAGCCATCCGAGGGGACAAGTCTATGGCTACACCTTC
TRBJ2-7	-	TRBV10-3	TRBD1	CAITRYRGQTNEQYF	TGTGCCATCACCAGATATAGGGGACAGACAAACGAGCAGTACTTC
TRBJ2-5	once	TRBV9	-	CASSLRDGGETQYF	TGTGCCAGCAGCCTCCGGGACGGCGGAGAGACCCAGTACTTC
TRBJ2-5	-	TRBV19	-	CASGREGMKETQYF	TGTGCCAGTGGAAGAGAGGGTATGAAGGAGACCCAGTACTTC
TRBJ2-6	-	TRBV30	-	CAWTTAGGANVLTF	TGTGCCTGGACTACTGCGGGTGGGGCCAACGTCCTGACTTTC
TRBJ1-1	-	TRBV7-9	-	CASSLSGFAEAFF	TGTGCCAGCAGCTTGTCGGGCTTCGCTGAAGCTTTCTTT
TRBJ2-3	-	TRBV7-2	-	CASSSKGVADTQYF	TGTGCCAGCAGCTCTAAGGGGGTGGCAGATACGCAGTATTTT